This T cell receptor (beta chain) is drawn from a study of immune evolution from preneoplasia to lung adenocarcinoma. Study details: HLA loss of heterozygosity: roughly 7.5% AIS, about 15% MIA, over 25% ADC, none AAH.

A word on this clone: Its antigen is still unknown.

Sequencing was performed with immunoSEQ multiplex PCR; in TCRdb, only in-frame clones are kept and a portion is missing. The sample records more than 8,500 clones, nearly 90% being singletons. The V end was cut by 6 bases, the J end by 4 bases, with 12 bases between. Germline CDR1 and CDR2: LNHDA and SQIVND (reference sequence). The CDR3 totals 13 residues. Overall study results and limits: Top clone frequencies peaked in normal lung, apparently declining through invasive adenocarcinoma. Later-stage lesions appeared to have more T cells, more diversity, less clonality. Compared with EGFR-mutant or double wild-type lesions, KRAS-mutant nodules were more clonal.

The chain joins TRBV19 to TRBJ1-2, with D hard to call. This clonotype was obtained from a person aged 70 to 85 with invasive lung adenocarcinoma. Sequencing used FFPE invasive lung adenocarcinoma tissue. CDR3 nucleotide sequence: TGTGCCAGTAGCGGCAGAGCCTCCTATGGCTACACCTTC. This sequence encodes CASSGRASYGYTF.